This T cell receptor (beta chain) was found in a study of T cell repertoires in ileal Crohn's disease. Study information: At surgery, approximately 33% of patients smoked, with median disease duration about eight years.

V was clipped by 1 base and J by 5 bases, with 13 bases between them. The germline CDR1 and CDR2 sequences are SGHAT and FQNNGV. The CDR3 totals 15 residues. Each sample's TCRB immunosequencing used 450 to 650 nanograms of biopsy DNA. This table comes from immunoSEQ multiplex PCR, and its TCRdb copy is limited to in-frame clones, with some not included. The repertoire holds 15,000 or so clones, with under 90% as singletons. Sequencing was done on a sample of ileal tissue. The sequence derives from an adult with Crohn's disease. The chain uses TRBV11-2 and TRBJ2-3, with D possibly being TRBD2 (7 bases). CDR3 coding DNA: TGTGCCAGCAGCTTAGTTGCGGGGGCGAGAGATACGCAGTATTTT. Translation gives CASSLVAGARDTQYF.